This T cell receptor beta chain was identified during a study of T cells in Graves' hyperthyroidism and ophthalmopathy. Amplification of TCR beta CDR3 regions was performed using RNA transcripts as template. HTBI primers were the set used in a first-round RT-PCR of the TCR CDR3. TCRdb re-analysed the multiplex PCR reads in MiXCR, keeping a single row per CDR3 protein. The data show approximately 410,000 distinct CDR3 sequences, with approximately 14% seen just once and approximately 13% held by the top ten. The CDR3 runs to 15 residues. Trimming removed 1 base from V and 3 bases from J, with 10 bases in between. The V gene's germline CDR1 is MNHNS and CDR2 SASEGT. This clonotype was seen ten or more times.

This clonotype was obtained from a man younger than 35 with Graves' ophthalmopathy. V and J are TRBV6-1 and TRBJ2-1, with a possible D match to TRBD2 (5 bases). The sequenced sample consisted of blood. This CDR3 is CASSEVGVGYNEQFF. Here the CDR3 DNA reads TGTGCCAGCAGTGAAGTCGGGGTCGGCTACAATGAGCAGTTCTTC.